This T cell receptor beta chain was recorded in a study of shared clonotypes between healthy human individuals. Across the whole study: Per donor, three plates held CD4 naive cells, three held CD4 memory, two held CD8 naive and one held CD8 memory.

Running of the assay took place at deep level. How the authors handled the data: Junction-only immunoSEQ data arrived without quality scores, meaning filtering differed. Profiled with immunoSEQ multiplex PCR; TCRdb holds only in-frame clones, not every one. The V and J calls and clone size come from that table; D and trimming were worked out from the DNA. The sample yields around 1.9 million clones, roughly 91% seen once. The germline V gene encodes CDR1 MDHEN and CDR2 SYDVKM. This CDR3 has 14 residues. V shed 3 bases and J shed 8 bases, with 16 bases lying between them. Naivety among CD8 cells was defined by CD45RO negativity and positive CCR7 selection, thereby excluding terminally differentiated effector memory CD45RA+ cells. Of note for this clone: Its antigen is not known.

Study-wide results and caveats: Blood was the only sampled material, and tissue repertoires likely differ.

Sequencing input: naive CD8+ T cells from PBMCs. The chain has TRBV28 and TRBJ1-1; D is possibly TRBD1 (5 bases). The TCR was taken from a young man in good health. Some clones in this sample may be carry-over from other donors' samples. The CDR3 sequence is CASSFVGGGSEAFF. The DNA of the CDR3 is TGTGCCAGCAGTTTTGTCGGGGGGGGGTCCGAAGCTTTCTTT.